These 3 T cell receptor beta chains were sequenced from one sample in a study of T cell repertoires in cytomegalovirus infection (dated by TCRdb to about 2019). Instrument on record: Illumina HiSeq 1500. The public reads were reanalyzed by TCRdb: fastp trimming at Q25, MiXCR alignment, in-frame beta chains only. Rows matching on CDR3 protein sequence are summarized as one entry with the most common DNA and genes. The sample data list roughly 320,000 distinct CDR3 sequences, and around 10% of these were observed just once. The top ten hold over 2.5% of the sample. The sequenced sample was PBMCs. All receptors derive from a human donor in good health (CMV status not recorded). Some clones in this sample may be carry-over from other donors' samples.

This clonotype was seen repeatedly, ten times or more. The V call is TRBV7-6, the J call TRBJ2-2; TRBD1 might be the D (6 bases). The CDR3 is 13 residues long. Trimming cost V 2 bases and J 6 bases, with 7 bases left between them. Germline lookup yields CDR1 SGHVS and CDR2 FNYEAQ. CDR3 sequence: CASSLTGSGELFF. CDR3 DNA sequence: TGTGCCAGCAGCTTAACAGGGTCCGGGGAGCTGTTTTTT.

On this clonotype itself: A read error may explain this, as a much larger clone is one base away. V is TRBV28 and J is TRBJ1-2; D is unclear. Looked up from germline, CDR1 is MDHEN and CDR2 is SYDVKM. The CDR3 extends over 13 amino acids. Trimming shortened V by 6 bases and J by 1 base, and 9 bases separated the two germline ends. CDR3 bases: TGTGCCAGCAGGGTCAGCCTTAACTATGGCTACACCTTC. Encoded protein: CASRVSLNYGYTF.

This clonotype showed up many times. The rearrangement links TRBV5-4 to TRBJ2-5; no firm D call. This CDR3 is built from 14 residues. Trimming pared 2 bases from V and 1 base from J, leaving 9 bases between. Germline-derived CDR1 and CDR2 are SGHNT and YYREEE (reference sequence). CDR3 region: CASSLGQRQETQYF. The CDR3 region has the DNA TGTGCCAGCAGCTTAGGGCAGCGCCAAGAGACCCAGTACTTC.